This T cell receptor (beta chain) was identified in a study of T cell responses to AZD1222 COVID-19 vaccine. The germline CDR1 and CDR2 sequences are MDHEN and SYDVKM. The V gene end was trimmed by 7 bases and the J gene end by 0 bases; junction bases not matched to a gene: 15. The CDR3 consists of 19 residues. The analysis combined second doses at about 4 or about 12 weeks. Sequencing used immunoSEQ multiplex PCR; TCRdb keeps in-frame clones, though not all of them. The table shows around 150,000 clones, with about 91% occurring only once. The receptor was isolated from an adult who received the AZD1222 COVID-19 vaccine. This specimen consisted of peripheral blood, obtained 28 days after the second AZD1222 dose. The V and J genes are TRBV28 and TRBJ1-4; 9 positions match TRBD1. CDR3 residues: CASNTGLGQGPPTNEKLFF. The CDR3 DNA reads TGTGCCAGCAACACCGGGCTCGGACAGGGGCCTCCAACTAATGAAAAACTGTTTTTT.